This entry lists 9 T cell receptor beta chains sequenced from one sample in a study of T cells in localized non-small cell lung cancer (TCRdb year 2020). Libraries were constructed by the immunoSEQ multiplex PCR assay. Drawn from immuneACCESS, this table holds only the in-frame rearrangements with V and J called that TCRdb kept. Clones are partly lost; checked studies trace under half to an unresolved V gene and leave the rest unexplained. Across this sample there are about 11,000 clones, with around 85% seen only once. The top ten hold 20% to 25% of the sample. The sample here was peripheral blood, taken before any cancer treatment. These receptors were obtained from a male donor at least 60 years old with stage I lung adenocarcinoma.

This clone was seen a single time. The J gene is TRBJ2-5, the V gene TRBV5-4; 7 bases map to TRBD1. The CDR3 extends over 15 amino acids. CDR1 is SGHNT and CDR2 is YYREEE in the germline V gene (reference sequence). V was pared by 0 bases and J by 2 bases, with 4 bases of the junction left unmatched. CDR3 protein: CASSLGGTVQETQYF. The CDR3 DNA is TGTGCCAGCAGCTTGGGGGGGACAGTACAAGAGACCCAGTACTTC. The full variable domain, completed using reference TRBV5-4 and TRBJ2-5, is ETGVTQSPTHLIKTRGQQVTLRCSSQSGHNTVSWYQQALGQGPQFIFQYYREEENGRGNFPPRFSGLQFPNYSSELNVNALELDDSALYLCASSLGGTVQETQYFGPGTRLLVL.

The CDR3 sequence: CASSEISEQPQHF. The CDR3 region has the DNA TGTGCCAGCAGTGAGATCTCCGAACAGCCCCAGCATTTT. This chain uses TRBV6-1 with TRBJ1-5; D is undetermined. This CDR3 contains 13 residues. Per germline, CDR1 MNHNS and CDR2 SASEGT. Trimming shortened V by 3 bases and J by 7 bases, and 10 bases separated the two germline ends.

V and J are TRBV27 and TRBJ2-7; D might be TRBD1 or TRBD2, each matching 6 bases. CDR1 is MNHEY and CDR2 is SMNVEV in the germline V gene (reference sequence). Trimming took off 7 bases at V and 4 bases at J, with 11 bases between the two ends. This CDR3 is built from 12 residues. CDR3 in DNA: TGTGCCAGCAAAGGAGGGGGTTACGAGCAGTACTTC. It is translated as CASKGGGYEQYF.

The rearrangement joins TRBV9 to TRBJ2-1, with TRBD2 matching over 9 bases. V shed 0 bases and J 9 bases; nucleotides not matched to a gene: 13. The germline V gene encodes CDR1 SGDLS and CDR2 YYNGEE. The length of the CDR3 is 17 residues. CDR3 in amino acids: CASSVAAGVWRGGEQFF. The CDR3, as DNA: TGTGCCAGCAGCGTAGCGGCTGGGGTTTGGCGGGGGGGTGAGCAGTTCTTC.

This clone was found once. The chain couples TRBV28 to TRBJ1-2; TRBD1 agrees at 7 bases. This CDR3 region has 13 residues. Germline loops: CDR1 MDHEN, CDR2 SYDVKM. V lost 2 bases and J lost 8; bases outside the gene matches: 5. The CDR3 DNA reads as TGTGCCAGCAGTTTAAGGAGAGGGGGCGGCTACACCTTC. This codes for CASSLRRGGGYTF.

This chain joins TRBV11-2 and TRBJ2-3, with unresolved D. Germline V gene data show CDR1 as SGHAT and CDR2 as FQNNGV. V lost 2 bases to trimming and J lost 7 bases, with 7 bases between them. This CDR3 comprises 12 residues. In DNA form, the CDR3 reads TGTGCCAGCAGCTTAATGGTGAATACGCAGTATTTT. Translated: CASSLMVNTQYF. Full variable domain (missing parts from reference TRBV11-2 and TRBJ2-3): EAGVAQSPRYKIIEKRQSVAFWCNPISGHATLYWYQQILGQGPKLLIQFQNNGVVDDSQLPKDRFSAERLKGVDSTLKIQPAKLEDSAVYLCASSLMVNTQYFGPGTRLTVL.

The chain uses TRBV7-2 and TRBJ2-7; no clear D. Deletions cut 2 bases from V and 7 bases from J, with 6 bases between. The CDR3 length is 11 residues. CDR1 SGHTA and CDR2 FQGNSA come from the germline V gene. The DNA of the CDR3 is TGTGCCAGCAGCTTACGTGAAGAGCAGTACTTC. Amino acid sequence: CASSLREEQYF.

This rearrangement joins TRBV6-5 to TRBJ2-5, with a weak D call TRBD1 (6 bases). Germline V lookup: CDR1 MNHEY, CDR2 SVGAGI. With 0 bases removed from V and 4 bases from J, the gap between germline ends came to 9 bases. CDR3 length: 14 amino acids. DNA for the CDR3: TGTGCCAGCAGTTACTCGAAAGGGGGAGAGACCCAGTACTTC. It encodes CASSYSKGGETQYF.

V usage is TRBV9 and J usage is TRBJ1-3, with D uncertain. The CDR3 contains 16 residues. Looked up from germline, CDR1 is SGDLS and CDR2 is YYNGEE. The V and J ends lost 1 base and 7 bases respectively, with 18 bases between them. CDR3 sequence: CASSVFPGPRPNTIYF. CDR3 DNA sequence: TGTGCCAGCAGCGTATTTCCGGGCCCCCGCCCCAACACCATATATTTT. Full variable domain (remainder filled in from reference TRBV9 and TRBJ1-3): DSGVTQTPKHLITATGQRVTLRCSPRSGDLSVYWYQQSLDQGLQFLIQYYNGEERAKGNILERFSAQQFPDLHSELNLSSLELGDSALYFCASSVFPGPRPNTIYFGEGSWLTVV.